This T cell receptor beta chain stems from a study of regulatory T cells in long-lasting Graves disease. Study in general: For a period under 3 months, newly diagnosed Graves' patients had taken antithyroid drugs. Findings and caveats of the study: TRBV28 was favored in persistent disease, as were TRBJ1-2 and TRBJ2-5.

Time point denoted: newly diagnosed GD, antithyroid drugs for less than 3 months. Following extraction of RNA from PBMCs, that RNA was used to make the TCR library. Building the TCR beta libraries relied on iRepertoire HTBI primers, and CDR3 regions underwent Arm-PCR. In TCRdb, the multiplex PCR reads were re-called with MiXCR into one record per CDR3 protein. Among a few hundred thousand distinct CDR3 sequences listed, under 20% were seen once. This clonotype was counted many times. The antigen remains unidentified. The junction had 9 bases not matched to a gene; V was cut back by 4 bases and J by 7 bases. The CDR3 loop spans 16 amino acids. Germline CDR1 is SGDLS and CDR2 is YYNGEE. These data were also reused for a study on T cells in Graves' hyperthyroidism and ophthalmopathy.

J is TRBJ2-1 and V is TRBV9, with 12 bases that match TRBD2. The sample consisted of peripheral blood mononuclear cells (PBMCs), taken at new diagnosis, from a patient treated with antithyroid drugs. The clonotype was recovered from a woman aged 18-29 years with Graves disease. CDR3 region: CASSSRTSGVRNEQFF. The CDR3 DNA sequence: TGTGCCAGCAGCTCACGGACTAGCGGGGTTAGGAATGAGCAGTTCTTC.